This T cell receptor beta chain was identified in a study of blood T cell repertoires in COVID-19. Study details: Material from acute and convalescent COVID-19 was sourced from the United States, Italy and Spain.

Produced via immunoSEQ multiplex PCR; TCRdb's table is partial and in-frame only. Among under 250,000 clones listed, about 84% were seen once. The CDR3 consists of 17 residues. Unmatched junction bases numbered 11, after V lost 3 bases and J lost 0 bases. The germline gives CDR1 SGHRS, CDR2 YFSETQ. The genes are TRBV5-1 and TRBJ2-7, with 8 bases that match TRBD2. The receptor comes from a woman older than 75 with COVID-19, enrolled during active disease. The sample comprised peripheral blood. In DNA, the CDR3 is TGCGCCAGCAGCTCGGACCTAACTAGCGGATACTCCTACGAGCAGTACTTC. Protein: CASSSDLTSGYSYEQYF.